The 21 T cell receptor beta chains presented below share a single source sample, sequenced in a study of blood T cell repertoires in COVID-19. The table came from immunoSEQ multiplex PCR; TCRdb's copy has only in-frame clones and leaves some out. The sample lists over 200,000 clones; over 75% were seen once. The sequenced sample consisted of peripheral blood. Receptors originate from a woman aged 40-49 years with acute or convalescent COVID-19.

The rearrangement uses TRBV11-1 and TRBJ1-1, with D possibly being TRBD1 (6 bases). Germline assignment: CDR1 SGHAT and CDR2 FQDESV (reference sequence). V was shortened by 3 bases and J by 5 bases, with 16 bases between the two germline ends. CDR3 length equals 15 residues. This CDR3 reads CASSFLFEGGTEAFF. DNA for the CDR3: TGTGCCAGCAGCTTCCTGTTCGAGGGGGGGACTGAAGCTTTCTTT.

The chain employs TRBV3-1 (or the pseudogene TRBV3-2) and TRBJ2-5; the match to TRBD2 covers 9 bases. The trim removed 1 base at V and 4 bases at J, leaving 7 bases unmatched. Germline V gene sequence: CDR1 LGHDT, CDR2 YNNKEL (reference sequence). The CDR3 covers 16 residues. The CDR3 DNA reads TGTGCCAGCAGCCAAGCTGGCGGGGGGGTCCCAGAGACCCAGTACTTC. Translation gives CASSQAGGGVPETQYF.

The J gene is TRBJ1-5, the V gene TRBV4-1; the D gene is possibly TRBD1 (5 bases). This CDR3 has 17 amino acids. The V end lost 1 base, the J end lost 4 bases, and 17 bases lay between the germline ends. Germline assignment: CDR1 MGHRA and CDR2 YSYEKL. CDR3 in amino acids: CASSQVLLQGLNQPQHF. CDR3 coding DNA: TGCGCCAGCAGCCAAGTTCTGTTGCAGGGCCTAAATCAGCCCCAGCATTTT.

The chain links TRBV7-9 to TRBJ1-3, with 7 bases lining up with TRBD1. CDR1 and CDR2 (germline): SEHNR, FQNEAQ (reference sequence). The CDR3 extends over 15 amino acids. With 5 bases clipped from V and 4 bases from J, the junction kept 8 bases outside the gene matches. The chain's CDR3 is CASSHTGVGGNTIYF. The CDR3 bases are TGTGCCAGCAGCCACACAGGGGTAGGAGGAAACACCATATATTTT.

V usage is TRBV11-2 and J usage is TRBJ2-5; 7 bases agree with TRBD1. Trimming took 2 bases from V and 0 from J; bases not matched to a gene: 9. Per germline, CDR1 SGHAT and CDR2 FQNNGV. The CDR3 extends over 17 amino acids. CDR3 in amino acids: CASSLLRGRGYQETQYF. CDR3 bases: TGTGCCAGCAGCTTATTAAGGGGGCGCGGGTACCAAGAGACCCAGTACTTC.

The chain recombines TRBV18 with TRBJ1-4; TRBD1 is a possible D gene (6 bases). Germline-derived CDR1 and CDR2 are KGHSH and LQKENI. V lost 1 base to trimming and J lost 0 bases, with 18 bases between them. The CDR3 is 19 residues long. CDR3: CASSPRSWTEYATNEKLFF. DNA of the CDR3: TGTGCCAGCTCACCACGGTCTTGGACAGAATATGCAACTAATGAAAAACTGTTTTTT.

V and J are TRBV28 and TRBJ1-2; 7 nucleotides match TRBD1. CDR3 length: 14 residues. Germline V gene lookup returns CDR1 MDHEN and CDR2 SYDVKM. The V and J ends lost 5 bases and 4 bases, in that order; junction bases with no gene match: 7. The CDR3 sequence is CASSVYQGGYGYTF. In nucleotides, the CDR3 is TGTGCCAGCAGTGTTTACCAGGGGGGCTATGGCTACACCTTC.

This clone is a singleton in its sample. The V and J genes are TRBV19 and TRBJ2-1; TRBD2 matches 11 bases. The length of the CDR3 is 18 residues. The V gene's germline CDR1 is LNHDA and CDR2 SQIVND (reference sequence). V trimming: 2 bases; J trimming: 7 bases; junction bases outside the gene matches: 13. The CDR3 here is CASSIRLAGGPRLNEQFF. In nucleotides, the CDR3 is TGTGCCAGTAGTATAAGGCTAGCGGGGGGCCCTAGACTAAATGAGCAGTTCTTC.

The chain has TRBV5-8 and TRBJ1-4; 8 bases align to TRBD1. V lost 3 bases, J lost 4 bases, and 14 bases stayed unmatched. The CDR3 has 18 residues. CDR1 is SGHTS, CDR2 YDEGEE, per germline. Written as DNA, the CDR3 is TGTGCCAGCAGCTCCTTGTCGACAGGGGATCTAGTTAATGAAAAACTGTTTTTT. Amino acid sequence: CASSSLSTGDLVNEKLFF. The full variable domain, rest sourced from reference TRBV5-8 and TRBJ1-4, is EAGVTQSPTHLIKTRGQQATLRCSPISGHTSVYWYQQALGLGLQFLLWYDEGEERNRGNFPPRFSGRQFPNYSSELNVNALELEDSALYLCASSSLSTGDLVNEKLFFGSGTQLSVL.

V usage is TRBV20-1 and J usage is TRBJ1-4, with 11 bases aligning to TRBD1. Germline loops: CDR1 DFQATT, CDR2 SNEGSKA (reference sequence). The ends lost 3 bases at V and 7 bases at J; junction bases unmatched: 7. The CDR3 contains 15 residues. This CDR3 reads CSASNGGTGGEKLFF. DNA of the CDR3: TGCAGTGCTAGTAACGGGGGGACAGGGGGTGAAAAACTGTTTTTT.

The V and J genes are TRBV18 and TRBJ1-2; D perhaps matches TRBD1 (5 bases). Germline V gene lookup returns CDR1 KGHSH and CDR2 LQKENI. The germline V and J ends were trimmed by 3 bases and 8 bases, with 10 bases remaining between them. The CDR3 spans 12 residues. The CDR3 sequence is CASSPLGGGYTF. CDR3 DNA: TGTGCCAGCTCACCCCTCGGGGGAGGCTACACCTTC.

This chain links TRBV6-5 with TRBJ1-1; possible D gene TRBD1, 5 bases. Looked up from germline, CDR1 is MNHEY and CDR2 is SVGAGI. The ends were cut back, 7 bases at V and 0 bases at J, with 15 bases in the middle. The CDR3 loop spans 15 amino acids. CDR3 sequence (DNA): TGTGCCAGCATCCCCCCGACGGGGGTGAACACTGAAGCTTTCTTT. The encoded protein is CASIPPTGVNTEAFF.

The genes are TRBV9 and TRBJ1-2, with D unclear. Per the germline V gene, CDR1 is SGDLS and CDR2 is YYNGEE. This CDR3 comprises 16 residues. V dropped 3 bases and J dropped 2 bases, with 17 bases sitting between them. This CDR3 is CASSATWRPENYGYTF. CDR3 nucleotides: TGTGCCAGCAGCGCTACGTGGCGGCCGGAAAACTATGGCTACACCTTC.

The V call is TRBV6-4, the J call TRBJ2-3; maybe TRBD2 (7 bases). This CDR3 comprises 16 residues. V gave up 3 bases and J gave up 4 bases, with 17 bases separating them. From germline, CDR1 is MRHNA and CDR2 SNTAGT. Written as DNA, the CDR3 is TGTGCCAGCAGTGAAACCTCGGGGGGCAATGCAGATACGCAGTATTTT. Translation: CASSETSGGNADTQYF.

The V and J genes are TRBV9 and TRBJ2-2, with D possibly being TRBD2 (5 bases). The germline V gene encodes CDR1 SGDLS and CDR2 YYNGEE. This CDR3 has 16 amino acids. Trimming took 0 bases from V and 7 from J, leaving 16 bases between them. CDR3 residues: CASSVVNTPSGGELFF. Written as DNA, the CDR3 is TGTGCCAGCAGCGTAGTTAATACTCCGAGCGGCGGGGAGCTGTTTTTT.

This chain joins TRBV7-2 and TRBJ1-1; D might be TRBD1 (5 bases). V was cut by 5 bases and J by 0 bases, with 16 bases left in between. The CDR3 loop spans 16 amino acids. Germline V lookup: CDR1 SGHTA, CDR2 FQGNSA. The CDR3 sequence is CASSPLGGPMNTEAFF. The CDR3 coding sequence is TGTGCCAGCAGCCCTCTCGGGGGACCGATGAACACTGAAGCTTTCTTT. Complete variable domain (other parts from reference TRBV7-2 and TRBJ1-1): GAGVSQSPSNKVTEKGKDVELRCDPISGHTALYWYRQSLGQGLEFLIYFQGNSAPDKSGLPSDRFSAERTGGSVSTLTIQRTQQEDSAVYLCASSPLGGPMNTEAFFGQGTRLTVV.

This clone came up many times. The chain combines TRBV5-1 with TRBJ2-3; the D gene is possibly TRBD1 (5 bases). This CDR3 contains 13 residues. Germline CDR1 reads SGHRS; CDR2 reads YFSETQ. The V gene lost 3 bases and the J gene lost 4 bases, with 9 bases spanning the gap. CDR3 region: CASSSGISDTQYF. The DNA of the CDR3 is TGCGCCAGCAGCTCAGGGATTTCAGATACGCAGTATTTT.

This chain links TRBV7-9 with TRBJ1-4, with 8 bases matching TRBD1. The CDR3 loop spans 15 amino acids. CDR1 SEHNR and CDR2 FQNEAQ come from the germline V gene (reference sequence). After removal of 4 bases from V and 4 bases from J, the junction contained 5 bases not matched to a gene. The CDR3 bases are TGTGCCAGCAGCTCCGACAGGGGCCTTAATGAAAAACTGTTTTTT. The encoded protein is CASSSDRGLNEKLFF.

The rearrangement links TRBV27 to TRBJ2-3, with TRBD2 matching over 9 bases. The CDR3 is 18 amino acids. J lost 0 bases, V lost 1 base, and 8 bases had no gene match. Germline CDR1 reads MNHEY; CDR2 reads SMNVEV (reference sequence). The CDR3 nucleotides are TGTGCCAGCAGTTTATTATCGGGGCGGGGGGGGAGCACAGATACGCAGTATTTT. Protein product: CASSLLSGRGGSTDTQYF.

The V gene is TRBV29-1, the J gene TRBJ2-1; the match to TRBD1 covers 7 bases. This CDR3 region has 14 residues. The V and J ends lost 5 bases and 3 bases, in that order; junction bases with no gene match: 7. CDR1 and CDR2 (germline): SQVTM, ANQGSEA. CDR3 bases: TGCAGCGTTTACCTATGGACAGGCTACAATGAGCAGTTCTTC. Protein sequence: CSVYLWTGYNEQFF.

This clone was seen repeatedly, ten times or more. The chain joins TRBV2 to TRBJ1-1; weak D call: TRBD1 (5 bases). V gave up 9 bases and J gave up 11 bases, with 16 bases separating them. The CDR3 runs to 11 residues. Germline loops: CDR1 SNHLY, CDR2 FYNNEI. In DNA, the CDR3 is TGTGCCAGTTGGGGCCGGGGGACGGCTTTCTTT. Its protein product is CASWGRGTAFF.